This paragraph covers one T cell receptor (beta chain) sequence. Its binding antigen is unknown. No base-level quality is on record; no much larger clone is a single base apart. Another Seattle source contributed samples from volunteer blood donors who had recovered from COVID-19. Each collaborating institution followed its own protocols to collect whole blood in K2EDTA tubes. For TCRbeta analysis, collaborators shipped samples in one of three forms: frozen whole blood, isolated PBMCs, or DNA extracted from either of those sample types. TCRbeta CDR3 regions were amplified from genomic DNA by means of the immunoSEQ Assay, a bias-controlled multiplex PCR. Processing in the source paper ran as follows. Nucleated cell counts per sample were estimated from amplification of reference gene primers within the assay. To quantify the absolute abundance of each unique TCRbeta CDR3 rearrangement, sequence reads were collapsed and filtered. For each sample, productive Simpson clonality was calculated as the square root of Simpson's diversity index across productive rearrangements. TCRdb holds this immuneACCESS table with in-frame rearrangements only. Some clones are missing; in checked studies, unresolved V genes explain under half, and the rest has no known cause. For V, J and clone size, that table is used; D and trimming come from the DNA. Within this sample are about 250,000 clones, with about 88% of them counted one time only. Around 0.98% of the sample is held by the ten biggest clonotypes.

The data were obtained in a study of blood T cell repertoires in COVID-19 (dated by TCRdb to about 2020). Regarding the study in general: Samples from collaborators originated in the United States, Italy and Spain and spanned both the acute and convalescent phases of COVID-19. The prospective study material was composed of cDNA or gDNA derived from T cells, B-cell-depleted T cells, or PBMCs. Deeply sampled blood TCRbeta repertoires from subjects exposed to, actively infected with, or recovered from COVID-19 were included in the dataset. The repertoires were released in a freely available public database meant as a resource for research on the immune response to SARS-CoV-2. The samples were drawn from two sources: the first 160 participants of the ongoing ImmuneRACE study, and 1,200 or so subjects contributed by 6 global collaborators. A de-identified subject ID, COVID-19 status, age in years and sex were almost always included in the sample metadata. Where HLA class I and class II types were available, the types were taken from metadata supplied by the sample provider, not from assay-based typing. Broader findings and caveats from the paper: Clinical and demographic metadata were provided uncurated, with the amount varying by source and participant.

Between the V and J ends, shortened by 1 base and 10 bases respectively, the junction contains 8 bases. The CDR3 sequence holds 13 residues, the cysteine and phenylalanine included. The entry retains the CDR3 DNA only, 39 bases that are in frame from base 1. The germline V gene (reference sequence) provides CDR1 LGHDT and CDR2 YNNKEL. This TCR was recovered from a woman aged 40 to 55 who had recovered from COVID-19. Recombination connected TRBV3-1 (or the pseudogene TRBV3-2) to TRBJ1-6, with the identity of the D gene unclear. The sequencing input was peripheral blood. The CDR3 has the sequence CASSQAGRSPLHF. The DNA sequence is as follows: TGTGCCAGCAGCCAAGCCGGGAGATCACCCCTCCACTTT.